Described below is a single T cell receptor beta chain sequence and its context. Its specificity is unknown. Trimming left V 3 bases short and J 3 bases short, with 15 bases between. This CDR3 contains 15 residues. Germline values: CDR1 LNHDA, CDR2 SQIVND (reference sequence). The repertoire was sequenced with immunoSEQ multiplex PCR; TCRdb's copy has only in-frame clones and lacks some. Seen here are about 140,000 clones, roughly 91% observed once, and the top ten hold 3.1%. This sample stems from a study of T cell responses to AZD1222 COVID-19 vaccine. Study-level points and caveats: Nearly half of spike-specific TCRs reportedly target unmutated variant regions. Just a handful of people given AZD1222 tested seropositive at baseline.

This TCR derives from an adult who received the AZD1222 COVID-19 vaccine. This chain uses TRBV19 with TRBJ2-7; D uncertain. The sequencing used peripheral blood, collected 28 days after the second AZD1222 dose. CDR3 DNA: TGTGCCAGTAGTATTGAGGACGGAGTCTTCTACGAGCAGTACTTC. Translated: CASSIEDGVFYEQYF.